This T cell receptor (beta chain) originates from a study of graft-versus-host responses after intestinal transplantation. Notes on the study in general: Allograft clonal ratios (graft-versus-host to host-versus-graft) were high in patients who had graft-donor T cell macrochimerism.

A word on this clone: Its antigen is unidentified.

The germline CDR1 and CDR2 sequences are SGDLS and YYNGEE. There are 14 residues in the CDR3. V dropped 1 base and J dropped 2; count of bases not matched to a gene: 2. Intraepithelial lymphocytes and lamina propria lymphocytes were released through processing of graft tissue. The method was immunoSEQ multiplex PCR; TCRdb's version includes in-frame clones alone and lacks a portion of them. The sample shows under 75,000 clones, around 90% of them seen only once. The receptor's source is a human patient who received an intestinal transplant, so some T cells may come from the graft donor. The sequences come from ileum tissue, collected about 350 days after transplant. J is TRBJ1-2 and V is TRBV9, with 7 bases that match TRBD1. The CDR3 loop is CASSVQQGNYGYTF. The CDR3 bases are TGTGCCAGCAGCGTACAACAGGGGAACTATGGCTACACCTTC.